Listed here is a single TCR beta chain. The source of the sample is a study of technical replicates of blood from a handful of donors. Using immunoSEQ multiplex PCR, the repertoire was profiled, and TCRdb retains in-frame clones only, with some absent. The sample lists roughly 70,000 clones; over 85% were seen once. There are 15 residues in the CDR3. Losses at the gene ends were 0 bases for V and 6 bases for J; bases not matched to a gene: 0. Germline values: CDR1 MRHNA, CDR2 SNTAGT. V and J are TRBV6-4 and TRBJ2-1, with TRBD2 matching 12 bases. The clonotype was recovered from a human donor in good health. The sequenced material came from T cells isolated from PBMCs. The CDR3: CASSDSTSGSNEQFF. CDR3 nucleotides: TGTGCCAGCAGTGACTCGACTAGCGGGAGCAATGAGCAGTTCTTC.